This is a list of T cell receptor beta chains from one sample in a study of cytomegalovirus exposure and HLA in healthy donors. Profiled with immunoSEQ multiplex PCR; TCRdb holds only in-frame clones, not every one. Counted here are about 190,000 clones, around 79% occurring once; the ten biggest clones make up 1.5% to 2%. Sequenced material: PBMCs. The source of these receptors is a woman aged 45-60 years in good health and CMV-seronegative. CDR3s include the opening cysteine and the closing phenylalanine or tryptophan. Fields, in order: J gene, V gene, D gene, CDR3 protein, CDR3 DNA. D genes are given only for firm matches.

>TRBJ2-5|TRBV7-2|NA
CASSPRRETQYF
TGTGCCAGCAGCCCCCGGCGGGAGACCCAGTACTTC
>TRBJ2-7|TRBV7-9|NA
CASSLPFRALSSYEQYF
TGTGCCAGCAGCCTACCCTTCAGGGCGCTAAGCTCCTACGAGCAGTACTTC
>TRBJ1-6|TRBV19|NA
CASSMYRSSYNSPLHF
TGTGCCAGTAGTATGTATCGGAGCTCCTATAATTCACCCCTCCACTTT
>TRBJ1-5|TRBV7-9|NA
CSSSLSGSPSNQPQHF
TGTTCCAGCAGCTTATCTGGTAGTCCTAGCAATCAGCCCCAGCATTTT
>TRBJ1-1|TRBV5-4|NA
CASSLGPGHLNTEAFF
TGTGCCAGCAGCTTGGGACCGGGACACCTTAACACTGAAGCTTTCTTT
>TRBJ2-5|TRBV4-1|NA
CASSQNGRGETQYF
TGCGCCAGCAGCCAAAACGGAAGGGGAGAGACCCAGTACTTC
>TRBJ1-2|TRBV7-2|TRBD1
CASSLRQGATNYGYTF
TGTGCCAGCAGCTTAAGGCAGGGGGCCACTAACTATGGCTACACCTTC
>TRBJ2-1|TRBV2|NA
CASSPRANEQFF
TGTGCCAGCAGTCCGCGGGCGAATGAGCAGTTCTTC
>TRBJ2-7|TRBV5-1|TRBD1
CASSLATGQGFLEQYF
TGCGCCAGCAGCTTAGCCACGGGACAGGGGTTTCTCGAGCAGTACTTC
>TRBJ2-1|TRBV2|TRBD2
CASSGLAGGHEQFF
TGTGCCAGCAGCGGACTAGCGGGGGGGCATGAGCAGTTCTTC
>TRBJ2-7|TRBV28|NA
CASSSWTVSYEQYF
TGTGCCAGCAGTTCCTGGACAGTCTCCTACGAGCAGTACTTC